This T cell receptor beta chain was identified in a study of breast tumors, draining lymph nodes, adjacent tissues. Regarding the study as a whole: Tumors had less TCR diversity than lymph nodes, more than nontumor tissue. Compared with basal-like, luminal-like tumors shared significantly more repertoire with nontumor tissue. Findings are consistent with lymph node origin and intratumoral expansion of most tumor T cells. The lymph node origin of tumor T cells was framed as consistent with a hypothesis, not demonstrated.

This clonotype has a count of ten or more. Its antigen is not identified. TCRdb analysed the multiplex PCR reads with MiXCR anew, one entry per CDR3 protein. This sample yields 150,000 to 200,000 distinct CDR3 sequences, of which more than 25% are seen a single time; 3.8% belongs to the top ten. Breast cancer patients provided tissue from their axillary draining lymph nodes. The V end lost 2 bases, the J end lost 1 base, and 9 bases lay between the germline ends. Germline CDR1 and CDR2: SGHTS and YDEGEE. The CDR3 totals 15 residues. The sequenced sample consisted of axillary lymph node tissue. The sequence came from a female donor with breast cancer. Some clones in this sample may be carry-over from other donors' samples. V gene TRBV5-8 combines with J gene TRBJ2-2; unclear D gene. The CDR3 DNA follows: TGTGCCAGCAGCTTCGGTGTAGGGAACACCGGGGAGCTGTTTTTT. Translating gives CASSFGVGNTGELFF. Full variable domain (remainder filled in from reference TRBV5-8 and TRBJ2-2): EAGVTQSPTHLIKTRGQQATLRCSPISGHTSVYWYQQALGLGLQFLLWYDEGEERNRGNFPPRFSGRQFPNYSSELNVNALELEDSALYLCASSFGVGNTGELFFGEGSRLTVL.